The entry below describes one T cell receptor beta chain. This record belongs to a study of pediatric ulcerative colitis. The data were produced by immunoSEQ multiplex PCR, yet TCRdb's version contains in-frame clones alone and is incomplete. The repertoire consists of about 60,000 clones, with about 87% occurring once and the leading ten covering around 1.4%. The CDR3 has 16 residues. Germline loops: CDR1 SGHRS, CDR2 YFSETQ. Trimming removed 1 base from V and 5 bases from J, with 16 bases in between. The J gene is TRBJ2-1, the V gene TRBV5-1, with D uncertain. The sequence was obtained from a boy between 10 and 17 years old who was a control in a study of pediatric ulcerative colitis. Sequenced material: blood. This CDR3 is CASSLLPSGQNNEQFF. CDR3 DNA: TGCGCCAGCAGCTTGTTGCCTTCCGGGCAAAACAATGAGCAGTTCTTC.